The 2 T cell receptor beta chains below were found in one sample sequenced in a study of cytomegalovirus exposure and HLA in healthy donors. The PCR employed 60 Vbeta primers together with 13 Jbeta primers. The protocol was immunoSEQ multiplex PCR, while the TCRdb copy is restricted to in-frame clones and leaves out a portion. The sample lists roughly 120,000 clones, less than 75% occurring once. Sequenced: PBMCs. These receptors came from a woman aged 40-49 years in good health and CMV-seronegative.

V usage is TRBV5-5 and J usage is TRBJ2-7; 10 bases match TRBD1. Per the germline V gene, CDR1 is SGHKS and CDR2 is YYEKEE (reference sequence). Germline trimming cut 2 bases from V and 3 bases from J; bases unmatched to any gene: 8. This CDR3 contains 16 residues. The CDR3 reads CASSFPGTGVFYEQYF. CDR3 DNA sequence: TGTGCCAGCAGCTTCCCTGGGACAGGGGTTTTCTACGAGCAGTACTTC. The entire variable domain, with the rest obtained from reference TRBV5-5 and TRBJ2-7, is as follows: DAGVTQSPTHLIKTRGQQVTLRCSPISGHKSVSWYQQVLGQGPQFIFQYYEKEERGRGNFPDRFSARQFPNYSSELNVNALLLGDSALYLCASSFPGTGVFYEQYFGPGTRLTVT.

The chain is built from TRBV2 and TRBJ1-3; TRBD1 is a possible D gene (5 bases). The CDR3 covers 15 residues. Germline CDR1 SNHLY, CDR2 FYNNEI. V gave up 8 bases and J gave up 0 bases, with 14 bases separating them. The CDR3 spells CASVRAFSSGNTIYF. DNA for the CDR3: TGTGCCAGCGTCAGGGCCTTTTCCTCTGGAAACACCATATATTTT.